Listed below are T cell receptor beta chains from one sample, sequenced in a study of T cell repertoires in cytomegalovirus infection. One entry per CDR3 protein results from TCRdb running MiXCR on the reads. This table has 640,000 or so distinct CDR3 sequences, around 31% appearing once. Antigens of these TCRs are unknown. The starting material was cultured PBMCs, obtained from culture after CMV antigen stimulation. These receptors came from a human donor in good health (CMV status not recorded). Some clones in this sample may be carry-over from other donors' samples. Each CDR3 is given without its conserved first and last residue. Fields, in order: V gene, J gene, D gene, CDR3 protein. The D gene is left open where the match is weak.

V gene: TRBV2; J gene: TRBJ2-6; D gene: .; CDR3 protein: ASKTYSGANVLT
V gene: TRBV27; J gene: TRBJ2-2; D gene: .; CDR3 protein: ASSDGIGELF
V gene: TRBV7-2; J gene: TRBJ2-7; D gene: .; CDR3 protein: ASSLISPEQY
V gene: TRBV7-2; J gene: TRBJ1-2; D gene: .; CDR3 protein: ASSDTPPSGAFGYT
V gene: TRBV7-9; J gene: TRBJ2-5; D gene: .; CDR3 protein: ASSATGLSETQY
V gene: TRBV20-1; J gene: TRBJ2-1; D gene: TRBD2; CDR3 protein: SAGTSGGVYHEQF
V gene: TRBV2; J gene: TRBJ1-4; D gene: .; CDR3 protein: ASTGPASTNEKLF
V gene: TRBV7-8; J gene: TRBJ1-2; D gene: .; CDR3 protein: ASSLALAAYGYT
V gene: TRBV10-3; J gene: TRBJ2-7; D gene: TRBD1; CDR3 protein: AISESGQGFYEQY
V gene: TRBV7-8; J gene: TRBJ1-1; D gene: .; CDR3 protein: ASSHPEGRAF
V gene: TRBV7-9; J gene: TRBJ1-5; D gene: .; CDR3 protein: ASSLTGIGNQPQH
V gene: TRBV20-1; J gene: TRBJ2-1; D gene: .; CDR3 protein: SGASAAQF
V gene: TRBV2; J gene: TRBJ2-3; D gene: .; CDR3 protein: ASSGLATQY
V gene: TRBV9; J gene: TRBJ2-1; D gene: .; CDR3 protein: ASSVAGVVNEQF
V gene: TRBV6-6; J gene: TRBJ1-5; D gene: .; CDR3 protein: ASSYSASNQPQH
V gene: TRBV12-3/TRBV12-4; J gene: TRBJ1-1; D gene: .; CDR3 protein: ASSFFPVGGPF
V gene: TRBV5-4; J gene: TRBJ1-4; D gene: .; CDR3 protein: ASSPGALDEKLF
V gene: TRBV19; J gene: TRBJ1-5; D gene: TRBD1; CDR3 protein: ASSGQGFNQPQH
V gene: TRBV29-1; J gene: TRBJ2-2; D gene: TRBD1; CDR3 protein: SVGGDRGAANTGELF
V gene: TRBV7-2; J gene: TRBJ1-5; D gene: .; CDR3 protein: ASSLAHGSNQPQH
V gene: TRBV6-6; J gene: TRBJ2-7; D gene: .; CDR3 protein: ASSPRPWYEQY
V gene: TRBV7-8; J gene: TRBJ1-5; D gene: .; CDR3 protein: ASSSRQNSNQPQH
V gene: TRBV7-2; J gene: TRBJ2-7; D gene: .; CDR3 protein: ASSFGRNYEQY
V gene: TRBV3-1; J gene: TRBJ1-2; D gene: .; CDR3 protein: ASSHDRNNGYT
V gene: TRBV7-9; J gene: TRBJ1-2; D gene: .; CDR3 protein: ASNTGGGGYT
V gene: TRBV12-3/TRBV12-4; J gene: TRBJ1-1; D gene: .; CDR3 protein: ASSPQGPKAF
V gene: TRBV12-3/TRBV12-4; J gene: TRBJ1-1; D gene: .; CDR3 protein: ASSRGTSNTEAF
V gene: TRBV12-3/TRBV12-4; J gene: TRBJ2-3; D gene: TRBD1; CDR3 protein: ASSLTPPGQGGTDTQY
V gene: TRBV20-1; J gene: TRBJ2-5; D gene: TRBD1; CDR3 protein: SAPGGGETQY
V gene: TRBV12-3/TRBV12-4; J gene: TRBJ2-1; D gene: .; CDR3 protein: ASSRQPAYNEQF
V gene: TRBV10-3; J gene: TRBJ2-1; D gene: .; CDR3 protein: AISEPSRHEQF
V gene: TRBV11-2; J gene: TRBJ2-3; D gene: .; CDR3 protein: ASSPMAFTDTQY
V gene: TRBV7-9; J gene: TRBJ1-2; D gene: .; CDR3 protein: ASSFTSLGYT
V gene: TRBV5-1; J gene: TRBJ2-3; D gene: TRBD1; CDR3 protein: ASSLTGGAGPTDTQY
V gene: TRBV20-1; J gene: TRBJ2-1; D gene: .; CDR3 protein: SARDTGVQRRNEQF
V gene: TRBV12-3/TRBV12-4; J gene: TRBJ1-6; D gene: TRBD1; CDR3 protein: ASRIRGHNSPLH
V gene: TRBV6-2/TRBV6-3; J gene: TRBJ2-7; D gene: TRBD1; CDR3 protein: ASSQRGDSRYEQY
V gene: TRBV28; J gene: TRBJ2-7; D gene: .; CDR3 protein: ASSFGSAEQY
V gene: TRBV12-3/TRBV12-4; J gene: TRBJ2-5; D gene: .; CDR3 protein: ASSLGGGYRETQY
V gene: TRBV2; J gene: TRBJ1-5; D gene: .; CDR3 protein: ASSGSRGQPQH
V gene: TRBV12-5; J gene: TRBJ2-2; D gene: TRBD2; CDR3 protein: ASGLVSGRVTGELF
V gene: TRBV20-1; J gene: TRBJ1-3; D gene: .; CDR3 protein: SAPDTLGNTIY
V gene: TRBV10-3; J gene: TRBJ2-5; D gene: .; CDR3 protein: AISELLGETQY